This record looks at one T cell receptor beta chain sequence and its context. This CDR3 is built from 12 residues. Per germline, CDR1 LNHDA and CDR2 SQIVND (reference sequence). J gave up 9 bases and V 6 bases, and 5 bases lay outside the gene matches. The data were produced by immunoSEQ multiplex PCR, yet TCRdb's version contains in-frame clones alone and is incomplete. Altogether around 120,000 clones are present, 65% to 90% being singletons, with the ten largest covering roughly 11%. The data originate from a study of blood T cell repertoires in COVID-19. This chain uses TRBV19 with TRBJ2-4, with 7 bases identical to TRBD1. Sequenced: peripheral blood. The receptor was isolated from an elderly man with acute or convalescent COVID-19. CDR3 nucleotides: TGTGCCAGTAGCCTACAGGGGAGCATTCAGTACTTC. Translated: CASSLQGSIQYF.